This T cell receptor beta chain was captured by sequencing in a study of CD8+ T cells in alopecia areata. Treatment here: oral pan-JAK inhibitor, 5-10 mg twice daily. Samples from alopecia areata patients were lesional scalp punch biopsies and peripheral blood. This clone was detected a few times. The germline V gene has CDR1 SGHTA and CDR2 FQGTGA. V was cut by 1 base and J by 5 bases, with 9 bases left in between. The CDR3 spans 14 residues. Once RNA had been extracted, it was reverse transcribed into cDNA to act as the sequencing template. The assay was immunoSEQ multiplex PCR, and TCRdb's table has in-frame clones only and misses some. The sample consists of about 180,000 clones, about 55% of them appearing once.

The material was CD8+ T cells sorted from blood, obtained at week 24, from a patient treated with tofacitinib. The V call is TRBV7-3, the J call TRBJ2-1, with unresolved D. This sequence was found in a human donor with alopecia areata. CDR3 sequence reads: CASSLRPSNNEQFF. DNA of the CDR3: TGTGCCAGCAGCTTAAGACCCAGTAACAATGAGCAGTTCTTC.